This paragraph covers one T cell receptor (beta chain) sequence. The data were produced by immunoSEQ multiplex PCR, yet TCRdb's version contains in-frame clones alone and is incomplete. The profile covers approximately 79,000 clones, with just under 95% appearing a single time and 0.35% to 0.45% taken by the ten largest. The entry originates in a study of technical replicates of blood from a handful of donors. Trimming cost V 8 bases and J 8 bases; bases outside gene matches: 12. Germline assignment: CDR1 MDHEN and CDR2 SYDVKM. The CDR3 spans 14 residues. The origin of this receptor is a human donor in good health. Sequences were obtained from T cells isolated from PBMCs. The J gene is TRBJ2-7, the V gene TRBV28, with 10 bases that match TRBD2. CDR3 bases: TGTGCCAGCGAGGAATCTAGCGGGAGAATACAGCAGTACTTC. Residues: CASEESSGRIQQYF.